Described below is a single T cell receptor beta chain sequence and its context. The germline CDR1 and CDR2 sequences are SGHRS and YFSETQ. There are 15 residues in the CDR3. Trimming removed 3 bases from V and 5 bases from J; junction bases left unmatched: 7. Treatment meaning: treatment-naive control, cytoreductive nephrectomy. These data belong to a study of radiation and T cells in renal cell carcinoma. The protocol was immunoSEQ multiplex PCR, while the TCRdb copy is restricted to in-frame clones and leaves out a portion. Of about 18,000 clones in the sample, over 50% are singletons; the top ten hold 33%.

The specimen was tumor tissue, collected from a patient whose treatment was nephrectomy without radiotherapy. V is TRBV5-1 and J is TRBJ1-1; TRBD1 agrees at 10 bases. This sequence was found in a man aged 50 or older with renal cell carcinoma. Here the CDR3 reads CASSSIPGQGTEAFF. In DNA form, the CDR3 reads TGCGCCAGCAGCTCAATACCGGGACAGGGGACTGAAGCTTTCTTT.